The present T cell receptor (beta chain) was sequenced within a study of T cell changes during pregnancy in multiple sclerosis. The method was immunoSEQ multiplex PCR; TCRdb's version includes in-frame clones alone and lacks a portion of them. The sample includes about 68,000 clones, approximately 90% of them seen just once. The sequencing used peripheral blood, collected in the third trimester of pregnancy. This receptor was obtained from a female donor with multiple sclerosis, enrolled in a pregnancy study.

The CDR3: CASSLSAGGYEQYF. The CDR3 DNA is TGCGCCAGCAGCTTGTCGGCAGGGGGCTACGAGCAGTACTTC. This sequence joins TRBV5-1 and TRBJ2-7; 7 nucleotides match TRBD1. The ends lost 1 base at V and 3 bases at J; junction bases unmatched: 4. The CDR3 covers 14 residues. CDR1 and CDR2 (germline): SGHRS, YFSETQ.